These T cell receptor beta chains were read from a single sample in a study of tumor-infiltrating lymphocytes in primary liver carcinoma. TCRdb reprocessed the multiplex PCR reads via MiXCR and lists one record per CDR3 protein. The table records 310,000 or so distinct CDR3 sequences, around 50% of them present only once. The sequenced sample consisted of peripheral blood. These receptors were collected from a woman in her 30s with primary liver carcinoma and hepatitis B virus infection. CDR3s include the opening cysteine and the closing phenylalanine or tryptophan. D genes are given only for firm matches. Expanded clones get a size class; other rows say once, few or many, or leave the size out.

>TRBV11-2|TRBD2|TRBJ2-7|many
TGTGCCAGCAGCTTGCGTTCCGGGACTAGCGGGAGAAAATGGGACGAGCAGTACTTC
CASSLRSGTSGRKWDEQYF
>TRBV6-5|NA|TRBJ1-1|NA
NA
CASSYNTFWGQGNTETFF
>TRBV6-5|TRBD1|TRBJ2-5|NA
TGTGCCAGCAGTCGCAACAGGGGGGTTTTCCAAGAGACCCAGTACTTC
CASSRNRGVFQETQYF
>TRBV11-1|NA|TRBJ2-7|NA
TGCTCCAGCAGCTTTTCTCCCCGCCATGAGCAGTACTTC
CSSSFSPRHEQYF
>TRBV11-2|TRBD1|TRBJ2-2|NA
TGTTCCAGCAGCCCCGATCCCCAATTGAACACAGGGGAGCTGTTCTTT
CSSSPDPQLNTGELFF
>TRBV30|NA|TRBJ2-1|few
TGTGCCTGGAGTGTACAAGTCCACAATGAGCAGTTCTTC
CAWSVQVHNEQFF
>TRBV6-1|NA|TRBJ2-2|NA
TGTGCCAGCCAGACACAACCAACCAACACCGGGGAGCTGTTTTTT
CASQTQPTNTGELFF
>TRBV11-2|TRBD2|TRBJ2-7|NA
TGTGCCGGCAGCCAAACTAGCGGGAGGCATCACGAGCAGTACTTC
CAGSQTSGRHHEQYF
>TRBV12-3/TRBV12-4|NA|TRBJ2-5|NA
TGTACCAGCAGAAATGTAGAACAGGAGACCCAGTACTTC
CTSRNVEQETQYF
>TRBV4-1|NA|TRBJ1-1|NA
TGCGCCAGTAGCCATCCCGGGGAGGGAACTGAAACTTTCTTT
CASSHPGEGTETFF
>TRBV4-3|NA|TRBJ2-2|few
TGCGCCAGCAGCCAAGATTATGGGGCGGAGAACACCGGGGAGCTGTTTTTT
CASSQDYGAENTGELFF
>TRBV6-6|NA|TRBJ1-1|many
TGTGCCAGCAGTCCCGACGCATCCCGCACTGAAGCTTTCTTT
CASSPDASRTEAFF
>TRBV28|NA|TRBJ2-1|few
TGTGCCAGCAGTCCCGACGACAGTAGTGAGCAGTTCTTC
CASSPDDSSEQFF
>TRBV12-3/TRBV12-4|NA|TRBJ1-3|few
TGTGCCAGTAGGCCCACAGGGCTCTCTGGAAACACCATATATTTT
CASRPTGLSGNTIYF
>TRBV11-2|NA|TRBJ1-1|once
TGTCCCAGCAGCTTAGAGGCAAGATTGAACACTGAAGCTTTCTTT
CPSSLEARLNTEAFF
>TRBV10-3|TRBD1|TRBJ2-7|few
TGTGCCATCAGTGATCCCGACAGGGGGGATATGTACGAGCAGTACTTC
CAISDPDRGDMYEQYF
>TRBV11-2|NA|TRBJ2-3|NA
TGTCCCAGCAGCCGCTTAGGGGGTACGCGGTATTTT
CPSSRLGGTRYF
>TRBV14|TRBD2|TRBJ2-3|NA
TGTGCCAGCAGCCAAAGCGGGAGGCGGTCAGATACGCAGTATTTT
CASSQSGRRSDTQYF
>TRBV5-1|NA|TRBJ2-7|NA
TGCGCCAGCAGCGAGGACTCATCCTACGAGCAGTACTTC
CASSEDSSYEQYF
>TRBV6-1|NA|TRBJ2-3|NA
TGTGCCAGCAGTGTCCTAGTGGGGGGACTCGCAGATACGCAGTATTTT
CASSVLVGGLADTQYF
>TRBV6-5|TRBD1|TRBJ1-2|few
TGTGCCAGCAGTCAAAGGGGGCGCACCCATGGCTACACCTTC
CASSQRGRTHGYTF
>TRBV19|NA|TRBJ2-6|once
TGTGCCAGTAGTATCGAGGGGGGCCTCGTCTCTGGGGCCAACGTCCTGACTTTC
CASSIEGGLVSGANVLTF
>TRBV4-1|TRBD2|TRBJ2-7|many
TGCGCCAGCAGCCAAGTCCTAGCGGGAGGTAAATACGAGCAGTACTTC
CASSQVLAGGKYEQYF
>TRBV29-1|NA|TRBJ2-3|once
TGCAGTGTTGAGCACGGGGTTACGCAGTATTTT
CSVEHGVTQYF
>TRBV7-9|TRBD2|TRBJ2-3|NA
TGTGCCAGCAGCCGTGGGACTAGCGGGGGAGATACGCAGTATTTT
CASSRGTSGGDTQYF
>TRBV7-9|NA|TRBJ2-3|NA
TGTGCCAGCAGCTCGAAAGGGGACCGCCCTCTTACTAGCACAGATACGCAGTATTTT
CASSSKGDRPLTSTDTQYF
>TRBV6-2/TRBV6-3|NA|TRBJ2-5|NA
TGTGCCAGCACCCAGGACGTGGTCCAGGAGACCCAGTACTTC
CASTQDVVQETQYF
>TRBV12-3/TRBV12-4|NA|TRBJ1-5|NA
TGTGCCAGCAGCCCGGGTCAAGATCAGCCCCAGCATTTT
CASSPGQDQPQHF
>TRBV11-2|NA|TRBJ2-1|NA
TGTGCCAACAGCTCCCTGGATAATGAGCAGTTCTTC
CANSSLDNEQFF
>TRBV29-1|NA|TRBJ1-5|many
TGCAGCGTTGGTCGGGGAGCTGGTCAGCCCCAGCATTTT
CSVGRGAGQPQHF
>TRBV11-3|NA|TRBJ2-1|NA
TGTGCCAGCAGCGATAAGGTACAGGGAGATAGAGGCCAGTTCTTC
CASSDKVQGDRGQFF
>TRBV4-1|TRBD2|TRBJ2-7|few
TGCGCCAGCAGCCGAACTAGCGGGAGTCTATACGAGCAGTACTTC
CASSRTSGSLYEQYF
>TRBV13|TRBD2|TRBJ2-1|NA
TGTGCCAGCAGCTCCGGACTAGTCCACATTGAGCAGTTCTTC
CASSSGLVHIEQFF
>TRBV4-1|TRBD2|TRBJ2-3|few
TGCGCCAGCAGCCAAGCTCTCTCAGCGGGAGGGACAGATACGCAGTATTTT
CASSQALSAGGTDTQYF
>TRBV12-3/TRBV12-4|NA|TRBJ2-7|NA
TGTGCCTGCAGTGCTGACAGGTCCTACGAGCAGTACTTC
CACSADRSYEQYF
>TRBV12-3/TRBV12-4|NA|TRBJ1-6|NA
TGTGCCAGCAGCCCCCCCTGGCGGCCTTCACCCCTCCACTTT
CASSPPWRPSPLHF
>TRBV30|NA|TRBJ2-6|NA
TGTGCCTGGGCATCTGGGGCCAACGTCCTGACTTTC
CAWASGANVLTF
>TRBV12-3/TRBV12-4|NA|TRBJ2-3|NA
TGTGCCAGCAGGAGCGGAGTCGGCACAGACACGCAGTATTTT
CASRSGVGTDTQYF
>TRBV11-3|TRBD1|TRBJ2-7|many
TGTGCCAGCAGCGACAGGGGCAGACACGAGCAGTACTTC
CASSDRGRHEQYF
>TRBV19|TRBD1|TRBJ2-1|NA
TGTGCCAGTAGTACCCGGACAGGGGGAGCGAATGAGCAGTTCTTC
CASSTRTGGANEQFF
>TRBV7-9|NA|TRBJ2-7|once
TGTGCCAGTACCGGGCAGGGTACTTACGAGCAGTACTTC
CASTGQGTYEQYF
>TRBV18|TRBD1|TRBJ2-3|NA
TGTGCCAGCTCGACGTCGCAGACAGGGGTCACAGATGCGCAGTATTTT
CASSTSQTGVTDAQYF
>TRBV4-3|TRBD2|TRBJ2-3|many
TGCGCCAGCAGCCAAGGGAAGGGCGGGAGATCGCAGTATTTT
CASSQGKGGRSQYF
>TRBV6-5|TRBD1|TRBJ2-6|many
TGTGCCAGCAGTCGGGGACAGGGCATCTCTGGGGCCAACGTCCTGACTTTC
CASSRGQGISGANVLTF
>TRBV6-2/TRBV6-3|TRBD2|TRBJ2-1|NA
TGTACCAGCAGGTACACTAGCGGGACACCTTCCTACAATGAGCAGTTCTTC
CTSRYTSGTPSYNEQFF
>TRBV4-1|NA|TRBJ2-5|NA
TGCGCCAGCAGCCAAGTTGTCCTGCCGAAAGAGACCCAGTACTTC
CASSQVVLPKETQYF
>TRBV6-5|TRBD2|TRBJ2-2|NA
TGTGCCAGCAGCCGAAAGGGACTAGCGGGACTGGGCACTACCAGGGAGCTGTTTTTT
CASSRKGLAGLGTTRELFF
>TRBV5-4|NA|TRBJ2-1|many
TGTGCCAGCAGCCCCCCGGTCTCCAATGAGCAGTTCTTC
CASSPPVSNEQFF
>TRBV5-6|TRBD1|TRBJ1-2|NA
TGTGACAGCAGCTTGGGTACAGGGGAGTATAATGGCTACACCTTC
CDSSLGTGEYNGYTF
>TRBV13|TRBD1|TRBJ2-7|NA
TGTGCCAGCAGCAAACAGGGGGAACTCCCCTACGAGCAGTACTTC
CASSKQGELPYEQYF
>TRBV5-4|NA|TRBJ2-1|NA
TGTGCCAGCAGCTTGGGGGGCCGCCCTTACAATGAGCAGTTCTTC
CASSLGGRPYNEQFF
>TRBV29-1|NA|TRBJ1-1|many
TGCAGCGGCGGCGGGGAATCCTCCGAAGCTTTCTTT
CSGGGESSEAFF
>TRBV6-5|NA|TRBJ1-2|many
TGTGCCAGCAGTTACGACCCCAGCCCCCTTGGCTACACCTTC
CASSYDPSPLGYTF
>TRBV28|NA|TRBJ2-1|few
TGTGCCAGCAGGCGGTTTGAGGAGCAGTTCTTC
CASRRFEEQFF
>TRBV4-1|NA|TRBJ2-1|NA
TGCGCCAGCAGTCGGTCGGATGATGAGCAGTTCTTC
CASSRSDDEQFF
>TRBV12-3/TRBV12-4|TRBD2|TRBJ2-3|many
TGTGCCAGCAGTTTTCTGCGGGAGAGGGATACGCAGTATTTT
CASSFLRERDTQYF
>TRBV13|NA|TRBJ2-5|once
TGTGCCAGCAGCTTAAGGCGGGACCAAGAGACCCAGTACTTC
CASSLRRDQETQYF
>TRBV12-3/TRBV12-4|NA|TRBJ2-4|NA
TGTGCCAGCAGTTTCGGAGGGAACATTCAGTACTTC
CASSFGGNIQYF